This T cell receptor (beta chain) was sequenced for a study of post-analysis software for immune sequencing data. Study background: Relapsing-remitting, secondary progressive and progressive-relapsing multiple sclerosis were all included among the disease courses.

Germline V gene sequence: CDR1 SGHRS, CDR2 YFSETQ. The ends were cut back, 6 bases at V and 0 bases at J, with 13 bases in the middle. The CDR3 is made up of 14 amino acids. This clonotype appeared a single time. Antigen: not known. Study-level results: Compared against controls, patients with multiple sclerosis displayed significantly lower normalized Chao1 diversity. Under the F measure, samples that were prepared in one batch clustered strongly together. TRBV5-6, TRBV5-1 and TRBV20-1 belonged to a set of roughly 5 TRBV segments that were more frequent in patients than controls.

Prepared libraries of TCR beta cDNA carried unique molecular identifiers. A few hundred thousand cDNA molecules were obtained from around 1 to 10 million T cells. Each CDR3 protein gets one entry after TCRdb re-called the PCR reads with MiXCR. The table shows hundreds of thousands of distinct CDR3 sequences, with more than 50% occurring only once. This chain links TRBV5-1 with TRBJ2-7, with D possibly matching TRBD2 (6 bases). Sequenced sample: blood. The TCR sequence derives from a girl aged 2 to 9 with multiple sclerosis. CDR3 sequence (DNA): TGCGCCAGCACCGGGACTGCGAGCTCCTACGAGCAGTACTTC. Amino acid sequence: CASTGTASSYEQYF.